This TCR beta chain was obtained from a study of T cells after yellow fever vaccination. This clonotype was detected a few times. The germline V gene encodes CDR1 MNHNS and CDR2 SASEGT. The CDR3 contains 14 residues. Trimming took 5 bases from V and 2 from J, leaving 13 bases between them. TCRdb used MiXCR to reprocess the 5' RACE reads, holding one entry per CDR3 protein. The table includes roughly 500,000 distinct CDR3 sequences, under 25% detected once. Specimen: PBMCs, collected 15 days after the yellow fever booster vaccination. This TCR came from a man under 40 who received the YFV17D yellow fever vaccine. This chain connects TRBV6-1 to TRBJ2-7, with a weak D call TRBD1 (6 bases). CDR3 sequence reads: CASSSDRRTYEQYF. Here the CDR3 DNA reads TGTGCCAGCAGTAGTGACAGGCGGACCTACGAGCAGTACTTC.